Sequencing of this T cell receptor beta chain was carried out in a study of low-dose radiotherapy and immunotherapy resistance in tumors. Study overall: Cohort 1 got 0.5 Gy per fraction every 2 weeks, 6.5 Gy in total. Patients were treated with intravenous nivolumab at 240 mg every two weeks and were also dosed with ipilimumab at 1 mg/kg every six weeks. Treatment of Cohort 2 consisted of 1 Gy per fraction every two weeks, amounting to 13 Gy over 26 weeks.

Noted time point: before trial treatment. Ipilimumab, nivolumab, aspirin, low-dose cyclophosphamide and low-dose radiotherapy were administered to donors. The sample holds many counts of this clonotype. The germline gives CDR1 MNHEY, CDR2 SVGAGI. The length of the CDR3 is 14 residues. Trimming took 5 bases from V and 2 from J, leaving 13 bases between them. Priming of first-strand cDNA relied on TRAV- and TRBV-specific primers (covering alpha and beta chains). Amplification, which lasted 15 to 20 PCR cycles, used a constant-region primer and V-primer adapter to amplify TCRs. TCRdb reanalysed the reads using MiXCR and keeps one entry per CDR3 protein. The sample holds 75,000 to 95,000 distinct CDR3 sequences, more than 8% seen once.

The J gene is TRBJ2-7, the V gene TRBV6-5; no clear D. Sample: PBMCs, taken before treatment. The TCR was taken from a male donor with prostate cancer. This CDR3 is CASSPLGQAYEQYF. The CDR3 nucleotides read TGTGCCAGCAGTCCCCTAGGCCAGGCCTACGAGCAGTACTTC.